This TCR beta chain was identified in a study of tumor-infiltrating lymphocytes in primary liver carcinoma. At the level of the study: Each of the samples returned roughly 3.5 to 8 million productive TCRbeta reads (a yield similar across tissue types).

Findings of the study overall: Only about 8-25% of top clones spanned all five tumor regions.

The CDR3 has 12 amino acids. Germline lookup yields CDR1 SQVTM and CDR2 ANQGSEA. Co-extraction of RNA and DNA was performed on roughly 17-32 mg of unsorted bulk tissue. Five discrete regions of every tumor underwent sampling. TCR beta cDNA was prepared out of roughly 520 ng total RNA by means of a constant-region primer. Three nested multiplex PCR rounds, a slightly modified ARM-PCR method, built the TCR beta libraries. Rounds one and two of PCR, each of about 10 cycles, were primed with TRBV1-TRBV30 forward primers and a C-beta reverse primer. TCRdb reprocessed the multiplex PCR reads via MiXCR and lists one record per CDR3 protein. This sample has 45,000 to 65,000 distinct CDR3 sequences, with around 77% found just once. Comment on this clonotype: Its cognate antigen is unknown. One junction end disagrees with the germline gene, perhaps due to a read error.

The chain combines TRBV29-1 with TRBJ1-6; D is ambiguous. Sequenced material: liver tumor tissue from sampling region 5. As for subset: tumor region T5, tumor centre. The clonotype originates from a middle-aged man with primary liver carcinoma and hepatitis B virus infection. The CDR3 is CSVAQYNPPLHF. The CDR3 nucleotides read TGCAGCGTTGCTCAATATAATCCACCCCTCCACTTT.